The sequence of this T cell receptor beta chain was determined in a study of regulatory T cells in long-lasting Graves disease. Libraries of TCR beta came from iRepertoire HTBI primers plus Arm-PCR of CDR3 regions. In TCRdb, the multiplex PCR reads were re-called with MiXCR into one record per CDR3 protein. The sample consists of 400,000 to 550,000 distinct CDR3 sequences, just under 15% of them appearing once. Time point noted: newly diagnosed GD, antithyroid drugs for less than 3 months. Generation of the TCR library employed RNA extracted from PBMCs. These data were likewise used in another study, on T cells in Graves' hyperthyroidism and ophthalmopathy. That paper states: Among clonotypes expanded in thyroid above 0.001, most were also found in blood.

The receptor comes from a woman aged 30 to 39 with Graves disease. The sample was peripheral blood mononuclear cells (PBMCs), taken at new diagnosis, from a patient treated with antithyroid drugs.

As DNA, the CDR3 is TGCGCCAGCAGTGTCACGACGGGAGTATCGAGCAATGAGCAGTTCTTC. This gives the protein CASSVTTGVSSNEQFF. The rearrangement uses TRBV10-2 and TRBJ2-1; D is possibly TRBD2 (6 bases). This CDR3 comprises 16 residues. The germline V gene has CDR1 WSHSY and CDR2 SAAADI. Trimming left V 4 bases short and J 6 bases short, with 19 bases between.